One sample yielded the 2 T cell receptor beta chains listed below, sequenced in a study of blood T cell repertoires in COVID-19 (dated by TCRdb to about 2020). The library was made by the immunoSEQ multiplex PCR assay. Entries here come from immuneACCESS through TCRdb and include only in-frame sequences with V and J called. Some clones fail to appear in such tables; in the studies checked, an unresolved V gene covers under half of the shortfall, and the cause of the remainder is unknown. This sample has some 87,000 clones in its table, and 80% to 90% of those were observed once. The ten largest clones take up 10% to 15% of the sample. Source material: peripheral blood. These receptors all stem from a human donor in a cohort sampled during active COVID-19.

The J gene is TRBJ2-7, the V gene TRBV5-1, with 10 bases lining up with TRBD1. Germline V lookup: CDR1 SGHRS, CDR2 YFSETQ. Trimming at V came to 0 bases and at J to 5 bases, leaving 2 bases not matched to a gene. The CDR3 is made up of 14 amino acids. CDR3 in amino acids: CASSLGQGANEQYF. CDR3 in DNA: TGCGCCAGCAGCTTGGGACAGGGGGCGAACGAGCAGTACTTC.

The chain has TRBV19 and TRBJ2-7, with a possible D match to TRBD2 (6 bases). The CDR3 extends over 14 amino acids. Germline lookup yields CDR1 LNHDA and CDR2 SQIVND (reference sequence). Trimming stripped 2 bases from V and 5 bases from J, with 13 bases between. The CDR3 bases are TGTGCCAGTAGTATATTACTAGCAGAGGACGAGCAGTACTTC. This sequence encodes CASSILLAEDEQYF.